These 6 T cell receptor beta chains originate from one sample sequenced in a study of cytomegalovirus exposure and HLA in healthy donors. Only in-frame clones appear in the TCRdb table, and some are missing; sequencing was by immunoSEQ multiplex PCR. The table shows some 260,000 clones, with about 90% occurring only once. Material: PBMCs. The receptors originated from a man between 18 and 29 years old in good health and CMV-seropositive.

This clone was counted a few times. This rearrangement joins TRBV6-5 to TRBJ1-5; 9 positions agree with TRBD1. The junction had 7 bases not matched to a gene; V was cut back by 6 bases and J by 7 bases. There are 14 residues in the CDR3. Germline V CDR1 and CDR2: MNHEY, SVGAGI. CDR3 nucleotide sequence: TGTGCCAGCAGCCCGACAGGGGGTGAGCAGCCCCAGCATTTT. Encoded protein: CASSPTGGEQPQHF.

This clone was seen at least ten times. The chain uses TRBV28 and TRBJ1-1; D is perhaps TRBD1 (5 bases). V was cut by 3 bases and J by 5 bases, with 16 bases left in between. CDR1 and CDR2 (germline): MDHEN, SYDVKM. The CDR3 has 15 residues. The chain's CDR3 is CASSFQGPPGTEAFF. In DNA, the CDR3 is TGTGCCAGCAGTTTTCAGGGACCCCCGGGGACTGAAGCTTTCTTT.

The chain employs TRBV25-1 and TRBJ1-1; D is possibly TRBD1 (6 bases). Germline V gives CDR1 MGHDK, CDR2 SYGVNS. V was cut by 3 bases and J by 10 bases, with 21 bases left in between. CDR3 length equals 15 residues. CDR3 bases: TGTGCCAGCAGTGAGGGGCAGGGACATAACCGACGAGCTTTCTTT. This encodes CASSEGQGHNRRAFF.

This clone was recorded once. This rearrangement joins TRBV19 to TRBJ1-5; D call uncertain. V was pared by 5 bases and J by 1 base, with 12 bases between. Per germline, CDR1 LNHDA and CDR2 SQIVND (reference sequence). The CDR3 totals 15 residues. Here the CDR3 reads CASSPGTRSNQPQHF. DNA for the CDR3: TGTGCCAGTAGTCCGGGAACCAGAAGCAATCAGCCCCAGCATTTT.

About this clone: The same CDR3 also results from other DNA sequences found in this sample. The chain is built from TRBV5-1 and TRBJ2-7; 12 nucleotides line up with TRBD2. Germline trimming cut 0 bases from V and 2 bases from J; bases unmatched to any gene: 0. This CDR3 contains 15 residues. Germline values: CDR1 SGHRS, CDR2 YFSETQ. The CDR3 loop reads CASSLASGRAYEQYF. In DNA form, the CDR3 reads TGCGCCAGCAGCTTGGCTAGCGGGAGGGCCTACGAGCAGTACTTC.

The rearrangement links TRBV29-1 to TRBJ1-1; tentatively, D is TRBD1 (6 bases). The germline V and J ends were trimmed by 4 bases and 3 bases, with 9 bases remaining between them. The CDR3 sequence is 12 residues long. Germline V gene sequence: CDR1 SQVTM, CDR2 ANQGSEA. The CDR3 sequence is CSVVSGDTEAFF. In DNA form, the CDR3 reads TGCAGCGTTGTATCAGGGGACACTGAAGCTTTCTTT. Using reference TRBV29-1 and TRBJ1-1 for the parts outside the CDR3, the full variable domain is SAVISQKPSRDICQRGTSLTIQCQVDSQVTMMFWYRQQPGQSLTLIATANQGSEATYESGFVIDKFPISRPNLTFSTLTVSNMSPEDSSIYLCSVVSGDTEAFFGQGTRLTVV.